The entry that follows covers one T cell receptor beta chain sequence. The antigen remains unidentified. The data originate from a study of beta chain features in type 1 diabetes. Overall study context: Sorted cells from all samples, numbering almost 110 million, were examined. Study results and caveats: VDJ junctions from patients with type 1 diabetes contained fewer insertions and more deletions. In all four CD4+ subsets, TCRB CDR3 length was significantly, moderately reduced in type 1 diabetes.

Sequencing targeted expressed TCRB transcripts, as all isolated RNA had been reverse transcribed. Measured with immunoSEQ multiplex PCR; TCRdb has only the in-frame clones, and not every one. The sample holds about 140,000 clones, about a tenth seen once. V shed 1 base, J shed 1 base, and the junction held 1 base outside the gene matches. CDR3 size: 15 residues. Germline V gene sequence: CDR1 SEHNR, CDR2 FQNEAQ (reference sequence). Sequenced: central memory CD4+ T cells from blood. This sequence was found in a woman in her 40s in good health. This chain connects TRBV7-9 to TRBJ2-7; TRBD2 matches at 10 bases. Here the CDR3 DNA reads TGTGCCAGCAGCTTAGTAGCGGGGGGTTCCTACGAGCAGTACTTC. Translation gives CASSLVAGGSYEQYF.